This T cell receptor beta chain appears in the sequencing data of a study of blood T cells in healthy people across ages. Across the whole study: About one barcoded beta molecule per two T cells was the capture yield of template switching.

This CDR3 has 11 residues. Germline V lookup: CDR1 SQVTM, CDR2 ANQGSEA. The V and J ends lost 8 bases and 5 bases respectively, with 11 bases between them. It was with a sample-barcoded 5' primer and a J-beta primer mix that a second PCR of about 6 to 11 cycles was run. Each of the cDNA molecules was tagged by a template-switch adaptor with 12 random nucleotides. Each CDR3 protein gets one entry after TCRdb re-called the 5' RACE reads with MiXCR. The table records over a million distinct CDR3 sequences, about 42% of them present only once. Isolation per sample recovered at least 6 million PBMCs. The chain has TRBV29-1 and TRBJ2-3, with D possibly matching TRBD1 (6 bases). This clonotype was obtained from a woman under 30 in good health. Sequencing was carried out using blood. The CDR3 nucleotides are TGCAGCTTACTCAGGGGAGATACGCAGTATTTT. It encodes CSLLRGDTQYF.